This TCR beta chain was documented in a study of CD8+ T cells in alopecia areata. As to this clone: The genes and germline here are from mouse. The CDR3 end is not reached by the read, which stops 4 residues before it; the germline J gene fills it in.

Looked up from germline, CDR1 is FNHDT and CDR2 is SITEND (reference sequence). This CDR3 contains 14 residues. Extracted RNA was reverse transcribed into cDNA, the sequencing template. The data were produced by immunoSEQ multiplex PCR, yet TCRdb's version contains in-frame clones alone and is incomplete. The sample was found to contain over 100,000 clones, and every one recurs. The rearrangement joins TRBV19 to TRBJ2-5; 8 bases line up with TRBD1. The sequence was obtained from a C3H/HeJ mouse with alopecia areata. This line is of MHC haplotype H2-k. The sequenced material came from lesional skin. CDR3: CASSITQGADTQYF. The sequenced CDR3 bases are TGTGCCAGCAGTATAACGCAGGGGGCAGAC.